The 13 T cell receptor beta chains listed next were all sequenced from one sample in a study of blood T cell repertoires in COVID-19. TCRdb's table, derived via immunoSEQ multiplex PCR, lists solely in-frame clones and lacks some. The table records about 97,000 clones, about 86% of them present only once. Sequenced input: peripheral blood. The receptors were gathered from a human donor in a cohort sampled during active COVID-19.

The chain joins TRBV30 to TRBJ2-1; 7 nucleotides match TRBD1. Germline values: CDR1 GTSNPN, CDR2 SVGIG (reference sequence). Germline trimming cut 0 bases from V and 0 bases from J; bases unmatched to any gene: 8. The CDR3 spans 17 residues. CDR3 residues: CAWSVWTGQSSYNEQFF. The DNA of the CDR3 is TGTGCCTGGAGTGTCTGGACAGGCCAAAGCTCCTACAATGAGCAGTTCTTC.

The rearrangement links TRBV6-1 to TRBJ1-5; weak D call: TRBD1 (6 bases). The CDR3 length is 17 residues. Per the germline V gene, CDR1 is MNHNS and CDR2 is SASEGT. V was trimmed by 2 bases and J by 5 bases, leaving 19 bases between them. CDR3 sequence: CASSERYPRGGDQPQHF. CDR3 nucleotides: TGTGCCAGCAGTGAAAGGTATCCCCGAGGGGGGGATCAGCCCCAGCATTTT.

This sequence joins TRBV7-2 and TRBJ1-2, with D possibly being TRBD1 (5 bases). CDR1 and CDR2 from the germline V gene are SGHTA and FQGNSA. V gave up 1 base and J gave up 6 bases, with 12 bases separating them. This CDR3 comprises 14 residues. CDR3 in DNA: TGTGCCAGCAGCTTAGTATTGGTCAGGGATGGCTACACCTTC. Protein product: CASSLVLVRDGYTF.

The CDR3 is CASSQGGGLSTGELFF. CDR3 DNA sequence: TGCGCCAGCAGCCAAGGGGGAGGATTAAGCACCGGGGAGCTGTTTTTT. The V gene is TRBV4-1, the J gene TRBJ2-2; D may be TRBD2 (6 bases). This CDR3 comprises 16 residues. Germline V gene data show CDR1 as MGHRA and CDR2 as YSYEKL. V dropped 1 base and J dropped 4 bases, with 13 bases sitting between them.

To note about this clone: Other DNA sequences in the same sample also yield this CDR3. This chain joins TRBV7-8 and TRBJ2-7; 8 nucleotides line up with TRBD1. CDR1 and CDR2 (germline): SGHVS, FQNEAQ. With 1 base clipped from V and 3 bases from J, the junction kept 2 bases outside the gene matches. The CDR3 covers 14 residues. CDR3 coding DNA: TGTGCCAGCAGCTTAGGGACAGGGAGCTACGAGCAGTACTTC. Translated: CASSLGTGSYEQYF.

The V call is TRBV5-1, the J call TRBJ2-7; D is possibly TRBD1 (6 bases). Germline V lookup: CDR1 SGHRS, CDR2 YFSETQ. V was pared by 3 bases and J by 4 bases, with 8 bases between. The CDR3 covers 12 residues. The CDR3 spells CASSSTGYEQYF. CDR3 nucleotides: TGCGCCAGCAGCTCGACAGGATACGAGCAGTACTTC.

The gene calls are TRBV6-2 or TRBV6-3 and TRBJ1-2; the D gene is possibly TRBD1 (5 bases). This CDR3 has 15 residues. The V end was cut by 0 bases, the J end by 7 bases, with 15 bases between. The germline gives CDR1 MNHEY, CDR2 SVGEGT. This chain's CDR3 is CASSYSGGDLSGYTF. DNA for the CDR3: TGTGCCAGCAGTTACTCGGGGGGTGACCTCTCTGGCTACACCTTC.

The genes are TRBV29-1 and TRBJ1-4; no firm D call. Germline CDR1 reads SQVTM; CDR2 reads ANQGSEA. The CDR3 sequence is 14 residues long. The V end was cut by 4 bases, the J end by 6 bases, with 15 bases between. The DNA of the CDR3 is TGCAGCGTTGGGTTAACCGGAGGAGATGAAAAACTGTTTTTT. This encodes CSVGLTGGDEKLFF. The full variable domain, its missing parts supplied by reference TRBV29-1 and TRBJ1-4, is SAVISQKPSRDICQRGTSLTIQCQVDSQVTMMFWYRQQPGQSLTLIATANQGSEATYESGFVIDKFPISRPNLTFSTLTVSNMSPEDSSIYLCSVGLTGGDEKLFFGSGTQLSVL.

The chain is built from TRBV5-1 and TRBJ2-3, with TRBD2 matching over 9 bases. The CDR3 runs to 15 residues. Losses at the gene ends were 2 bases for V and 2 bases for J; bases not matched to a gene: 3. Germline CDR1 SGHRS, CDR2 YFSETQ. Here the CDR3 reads CASSFLAGYTDTQYF. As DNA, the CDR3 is TGCGCCAGCAGCTTCCTAGCGGGATACACAGATACGCAGTATTTT.

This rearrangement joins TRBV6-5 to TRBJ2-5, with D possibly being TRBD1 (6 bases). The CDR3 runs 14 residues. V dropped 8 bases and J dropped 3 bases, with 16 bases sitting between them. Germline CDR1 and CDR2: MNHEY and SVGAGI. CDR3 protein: CASDRKGVEETQYF. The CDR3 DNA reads TGTGCCAGCGACAGGAAAGGGGTAGAAGAGACCCAGTACTTC.

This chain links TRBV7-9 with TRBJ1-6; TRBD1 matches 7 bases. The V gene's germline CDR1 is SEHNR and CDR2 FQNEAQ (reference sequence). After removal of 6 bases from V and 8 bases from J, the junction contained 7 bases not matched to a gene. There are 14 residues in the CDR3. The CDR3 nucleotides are TGTGCCAGCAGGGTGGGACAGACGGATTCACCCCTCCACTTT. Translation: CASRVGQTDSPLHF.

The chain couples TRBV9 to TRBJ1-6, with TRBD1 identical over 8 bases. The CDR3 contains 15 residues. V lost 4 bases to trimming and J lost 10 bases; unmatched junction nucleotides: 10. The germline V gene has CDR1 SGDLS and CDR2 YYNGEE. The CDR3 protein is CASSPLGTGGSPLHF. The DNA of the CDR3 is TGTGCCAGCAGCCCCCTCGGGACAGGCGGGTCACCCCTCCACTTT.

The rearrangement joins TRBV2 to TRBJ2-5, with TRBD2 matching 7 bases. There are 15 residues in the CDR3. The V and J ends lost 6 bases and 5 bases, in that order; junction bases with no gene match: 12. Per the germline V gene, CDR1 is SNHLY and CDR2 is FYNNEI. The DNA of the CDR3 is TGTGCCAGCAGCAAGTGGGAGGGCGGATCGGAGACCCAGTACTTC. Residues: CASSKWEGGSETQYF.